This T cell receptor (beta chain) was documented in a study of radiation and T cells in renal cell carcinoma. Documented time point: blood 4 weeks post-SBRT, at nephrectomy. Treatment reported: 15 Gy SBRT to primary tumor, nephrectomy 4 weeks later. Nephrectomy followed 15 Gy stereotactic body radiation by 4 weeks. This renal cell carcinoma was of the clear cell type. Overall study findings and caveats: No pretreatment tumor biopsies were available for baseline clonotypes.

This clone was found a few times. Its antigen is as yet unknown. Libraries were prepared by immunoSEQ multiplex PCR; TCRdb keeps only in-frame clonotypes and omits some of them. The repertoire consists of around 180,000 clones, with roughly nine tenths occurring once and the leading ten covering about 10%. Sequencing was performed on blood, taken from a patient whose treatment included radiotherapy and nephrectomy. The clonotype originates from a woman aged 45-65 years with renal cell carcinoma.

CDR3 loop: CASGRTGNTEAFF. Here the CDR3 DNA reads TGTGCCAGTGGAAGGACGGGAAACACTGAAGCTTTCTTT. The gene calls are TRBV19 and TRBJ1-1; D is undetermined. Germline V gene sequence: CDR1 LNHDA, CDR2 SQIVND (reference sequence). V gave up 8 bases and J gave up 2 bases, with 12 bases separating them. The CDR3 contains 13 residues. The full variable domain, its missing parts supplied by reference TRBV19 and TRBJ1-1, is DGGITQSPKYLFRKEGQNVTLSCEQNLNHDAMYWYRQDPGQGLRLIYYSQIVNDFQKGDIAEGYSVSREKKESFPLTVTSAQKNPTAFYLCASGRTGNTEAFFGQGTRLTVV.